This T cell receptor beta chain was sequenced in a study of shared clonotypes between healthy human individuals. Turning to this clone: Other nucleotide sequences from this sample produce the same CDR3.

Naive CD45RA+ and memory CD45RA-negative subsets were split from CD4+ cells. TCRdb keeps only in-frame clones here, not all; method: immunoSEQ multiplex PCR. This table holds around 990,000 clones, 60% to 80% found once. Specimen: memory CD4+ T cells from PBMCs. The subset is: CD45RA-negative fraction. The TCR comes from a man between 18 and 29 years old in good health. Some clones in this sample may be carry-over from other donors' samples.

The CDR3 region has the DNA TGTGCCAGCAGCTCACAGTCGAACACTGAAGCTTTCTTT. Translation gives CASSSQSNTEAFF. This rearrangement joins TRBV7-3 to TRBJ1-1; D is unclear. The germline gives CDR1 SGHTA, CDR2 FQGTGA. The CDR3 covers 13 residues. Trimming removed 4 bases from V and 1 base from J, with 7 bases in between.